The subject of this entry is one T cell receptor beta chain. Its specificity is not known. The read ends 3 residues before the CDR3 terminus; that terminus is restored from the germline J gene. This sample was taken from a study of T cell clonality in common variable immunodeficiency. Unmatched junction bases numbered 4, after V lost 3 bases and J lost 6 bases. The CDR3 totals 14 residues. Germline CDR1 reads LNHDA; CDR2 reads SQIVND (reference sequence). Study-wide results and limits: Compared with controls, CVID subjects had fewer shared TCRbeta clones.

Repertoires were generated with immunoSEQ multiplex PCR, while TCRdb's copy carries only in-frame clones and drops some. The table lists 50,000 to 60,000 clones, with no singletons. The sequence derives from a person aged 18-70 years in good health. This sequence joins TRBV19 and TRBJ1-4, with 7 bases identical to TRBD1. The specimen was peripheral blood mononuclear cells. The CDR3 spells CASSMGGGHEKLFF. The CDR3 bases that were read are TGTGCCAGTAGTATGGGAGGGGGCCATGAAAAA.